This paragraph covers one T cell receptor (beta chain) sequence. Its antigen is currently unknown. This entry comes from a study of T cell responses to AZD1222 COVID-19 vaccine. The repertoire was sequenced with immunoSEQ multiplex PCR; TCRdb's copy has only in-frame clones and lacks some. The data hold about 96,000 clones, with about 89% observed a single time. Findings and limits, study-wide: A rise in Spike-specific TCR breadth and depth followed two AZD1222 doses. Among those given AZD1222, only 5 to 7 were seropositive at baseline. There were repertoire samples only from the period after the peak T cell response. Donors were mostly white British, more females; clonal diversity possibly underestimated.

Germline V gene data show CDR1 as SGHAT and CDR2 as FQDESV (reference sequence). With V trimmed by 3 bases and J by 8 bases, 5 bases remained unmatched. CDR3 length: 14 residues. The receptor was isolated from an adult in good health. The sequencing here drew on peripheral blood, taken on day 0 of AZD1222 vaccination. V and J are TRBV11-1 and TRBJ2-1; TRBD1 matches at 9 bases. CDR3 protein: CASSLDRGGDEQFF. The CDR3 nucleotides read TGTGCCAGCAGCTTGGACAGGGGAGGTGATGAGCAGTTCTTC.